The clone carrying this T cell receptor (beta chain) is labeled as medium-sized. Its antigen is as yet unknown. The entry originates in a study of CD4 T cell repertoires in COVID-19. The CDR3 is 14 residues long. Per germline, CDR1 SGHRS and CDR2 YFSETQ. Trimming stripped 2 bases from V and 3 bases from J, with 8 bases between. Repertoires were generated with immunoSEQ multiplex PCR, while TCRdb's copy carries only in-frame clones and drops some. The data show 350 to 450 clones, over 6.5% seen once. CFSE-labeled cells were stimulated with autologous monocytes plus recombinant SARS-CoV-2 spike or nucleoprotein. The study's findings and limits: Several top expanded SARS-CoV-2-reactive clonotypes were shared by two or three memory subsets. SARS-CoV and/or HKU1 spike cultures shared between about 6.5 and 27% of SARS-CoV-2 clonotypes.

The input for sequencing was central memory CD4+ T cells, cultured in vitro, taken after recovery from COVID-19. The sequence came from a human donor who had COVID-19. V and J are TRBV5-1 and TRBJ2-2; D is undetermined. The DNA for the CDR3 is TGCGCCAGCAGCTTAGGCAGCTACACCGGGGAGCTGTTTTTT. This gives the protein CASSLGSYTGELFF.